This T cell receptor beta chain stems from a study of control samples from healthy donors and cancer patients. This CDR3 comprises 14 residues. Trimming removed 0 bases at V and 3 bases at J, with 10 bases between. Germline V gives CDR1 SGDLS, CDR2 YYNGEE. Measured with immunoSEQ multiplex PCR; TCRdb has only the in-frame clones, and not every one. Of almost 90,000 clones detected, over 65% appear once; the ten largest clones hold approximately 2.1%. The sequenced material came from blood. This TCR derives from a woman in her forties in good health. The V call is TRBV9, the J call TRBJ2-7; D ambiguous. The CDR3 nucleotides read TGTGCCAGCAGCGTAGGGCTAGGTGGCTACGAGCAGTACTTC. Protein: CASSVGLGGYEQYF.